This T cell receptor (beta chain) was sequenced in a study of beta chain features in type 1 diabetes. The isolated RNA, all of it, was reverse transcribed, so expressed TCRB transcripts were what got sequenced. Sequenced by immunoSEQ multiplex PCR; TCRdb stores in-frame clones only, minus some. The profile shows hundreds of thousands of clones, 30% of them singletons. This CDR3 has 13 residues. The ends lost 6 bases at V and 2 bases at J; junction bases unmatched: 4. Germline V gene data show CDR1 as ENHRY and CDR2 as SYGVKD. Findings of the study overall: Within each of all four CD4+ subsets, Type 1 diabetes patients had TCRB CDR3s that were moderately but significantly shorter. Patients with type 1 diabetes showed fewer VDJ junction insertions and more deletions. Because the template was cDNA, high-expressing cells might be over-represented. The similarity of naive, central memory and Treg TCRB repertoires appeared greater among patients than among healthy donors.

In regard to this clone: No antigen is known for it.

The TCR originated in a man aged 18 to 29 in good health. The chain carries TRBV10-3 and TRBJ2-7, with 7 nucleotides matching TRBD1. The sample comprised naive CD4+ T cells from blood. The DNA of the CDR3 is TGTGCCATCAGCTCGGGACAGCCCTACGAGCAGTACTTC. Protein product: CAISSGQPYEQYF.